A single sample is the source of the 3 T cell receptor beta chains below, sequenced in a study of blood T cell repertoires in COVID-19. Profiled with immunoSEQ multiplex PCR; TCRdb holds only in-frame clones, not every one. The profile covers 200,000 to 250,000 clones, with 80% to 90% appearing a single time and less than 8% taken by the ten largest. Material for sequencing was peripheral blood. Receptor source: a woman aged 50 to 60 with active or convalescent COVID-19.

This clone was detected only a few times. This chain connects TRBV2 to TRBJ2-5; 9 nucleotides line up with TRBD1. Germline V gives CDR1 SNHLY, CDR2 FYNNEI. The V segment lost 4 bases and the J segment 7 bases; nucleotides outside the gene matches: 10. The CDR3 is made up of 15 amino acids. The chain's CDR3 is CASSGPGQGAVTQYF. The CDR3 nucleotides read TGTGCCAGCAGTGGTCCGGGACAGGGTGCTGTGACCCAGTACTTC.

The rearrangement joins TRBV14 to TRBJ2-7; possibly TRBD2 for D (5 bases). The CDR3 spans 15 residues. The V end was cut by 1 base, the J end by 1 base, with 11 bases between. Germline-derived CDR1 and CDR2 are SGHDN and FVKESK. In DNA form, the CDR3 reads TGTGCCAGCAGCCAAGGTCCCGGGGAATCCTACGAGCAGTACTTC. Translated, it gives CASSQGPGESYEQYF.

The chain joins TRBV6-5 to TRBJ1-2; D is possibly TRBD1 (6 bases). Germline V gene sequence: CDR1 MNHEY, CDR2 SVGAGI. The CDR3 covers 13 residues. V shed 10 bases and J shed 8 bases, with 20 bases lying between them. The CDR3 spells CATRRGGPGGYTF. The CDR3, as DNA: TGTGCCACCAGACGCGGGGGGCCGGGAGGCTACACCTTC.